This TCR beta chain was captured by sequencing in a study of identical twins. Findings of the study overall: Models predicted less out-of-frame TCR alpha sharing in monozygotic twins than was found. Beta out-of-frame twin sharing showed a weaker excess. Memory repertoires lacked the insertion deficit that abundant cord blood beta clonotypes showed.

With regard to this clonotype: The antigen is undetermined.

Each CDR3 protein gets one entry after TCRdb re-called the 5' RACE reads with MiXCR. The sample has 1.5 million to 2 million distinct CDR3 sequences; around 29% are singletons. V gave up 5 bases and J gave up 4 bases; unmatched junction bases: 9. Per germline, CDR1 MDHEN and CDR2 SYDVKM. The CDR3 is made up of 15 amino acids. The source is a newborn girl in good health. Sequencing input: cord blood. V and J are TRBV28 and TRBJ2-3, with 7 bases identical to TRBD1. The CDR3 here is CASSPGTALPDTQYF. The CDR3 bases are TGTGCCAGCAGTCCCGGGACAGCCCTCCCAGATACGCAGTATTTT.